Presented here are 19 T cell receptor beta chains from one specimen sequenced in a study of sequential checkpoint blockade in melanoma (dated by TCRdb to about 2019). Receptor libraries were prepared by the immunoSEQ multiplex PCR assay. What TCRdb holds here is the immuneACCESS table cut down to in-frame rearrangements. Part of the clones is not present; checked against another copy, under half of the missing clones reflect an unresolved V gene, and the others are unexplained. This sample holds about 20,000 clones; roughly 82% were observed only once. The ten largest make up roughly half of the sample. The treatment or condition label of this sample denotes: randomized to nivolumab then ipilimumab (arm A) or the reverse (arm B). The sample here was CD8+ T cells sorted from blood (inferred from file names), taken from a patient given nivolumab and ipilimumab in sequence. The receptor source for this set is a human donor with melanoma.

In this sample, this clone turned up a few times. V gene TRBV14 combines with J gene TRBJ1-2, with no clear D. The V gene lost 1 base and the J gene lost 4 bases, with 7 bases spanning the gap. CDR1 is SGHDN and CDR2 is FVKESK in the germline V gene. CDR3 length equals 13 residues. The CDR3 loop is CASSQGQRYGYTF. CDR3 DNA sequence: TGTGCCAGCAGCCAAGGGCAGCGCTATGGCTACACCTTC. Full variable domain (missing parts from reference TRBV14 and TRBJ1-2): EAGVTQFPSHSVIEKGQTVTLRCDPISGHDNLYWYRRVMGKEIKFLLHFVKESKQDESGMPNNRFLAERTGGTYSTLKVQPAELEDSGVYFCASSQGQRYGYTFGSGTRLTVV.

This chain connects TRBV7-9 to TRBJ2-7, with 11 bases lining up with TRBD1. V dropped 6 bases and J dropped 6; count of bases not matched to a gene: 13. CDR3 length: 16 amino acids. Germline assignment: CDR1 SEHNR and CDR2 FQNEAQ (reference sequence). The CDR3 is CASRTGPGTGGPEQYF. Written as DNA, the CDR3 is TGTGCCAGCAGGACCGGGCCAGGGACAGGGGGTCCCGAGCAGTACTTC.

This chain links TRBV29-1 with TRBJ1-2; D remains unclear. Germline V gives CDR1 SQVTM, CDR2 ANQGSEA. Trimming shortened V by 6 bases and J by 9 bases, and 14 bases separated the two germline ends. This CDR3 contains 11 residues. The CDR3 region has the DNA TGCAGCGTCGTATATGGTGAGCGCTACACCTTC. Its translation: CSVVYGERYTF.

The chain links TRBV6-5 to TRBJ1-1; possibly TRBD1 for D (5 bases). The length of the CDR3 is 14 residues. Between the trimmed V and J ends, which lost 0 bases and 4 bases, there was a span of 9 bases. In germline, CDR1 is MNHEY, CDR2 SVGAGI. In DNA, the CDR3 is TGTGCCAGCAGTTACTCGCAGGGCGGCACTGAAGCTTTCTTT. This sequence encodes CASSYSQGGTEAFF.

J is TRBJ2-7 and V is TRBV25-1, with TRBD2 as a possible D gene (6 bases). V gave up 3 bases and J gave up 6 bases, with 18 bases separating them. The CDR3 length is 15 residues. Germline assignment: CDR1 MGHDK and CDR2 SYGVNS. The CDR3 coding sequence is TGTGCCAGCAGTGAGGGACTGGGACTCCTACGCGAGCAGTACTTC. This gives the protein CASSEGLGLLREQYF.

The chain carries TRBV28 and TRBJ2-2; 7 nucleotides line up with TRBD2. The CDR3 contains 15 residues. CDR1 MDHEN and CDR2 SYDVKM come from the germline V gene. J gave up 1 base and V 2 bases, and 1 base lay outside the gene matches. The DNA for the CDR3 is TGTGCCAGCAGTTTAGTAGCGGGGAACACCGGGGAGCTGTTTTTT. Its translation: CASSLVAGNTGELFF.

J is TRBJ2-2 and V is TRBV23-1, with D possibly TRBD2 on 5 matching bases. TRBV23-1 is identified as an open reading frame with a role that is uncertain. This CDR3 spans 20 amino acids. Trimming cost V 2 bases and J 0 bases, with 22 bases left between them. The CDR3 nucleotides are TGCGCCAGCAGTCAACGGTCGGCAGAAGAAAGACTATCGAACACCGGGGAGCTGTTTTTT. It yields the protein CASSQRSAEERLSNTGELFF.

The CDR3 spells CASSQGTGAGNTIYF. CDR3 in DNA: TGCGCCAGCAGCCAAGGGACAGGGGCTGGAAACACCATATATTTT. This sequence joins TRBV4-1 and TRBJ1-3, with 9 bases identical to TRBD1. Germline V gene sequence: CDR1 MGHRA, CDR2 YSYEKL. The CDR3 is 15 amino acids. Trimming cost V 1 base and J 2 bases; bases outside gene matches: 0.

This clone was counted a few times. The rearrangement uses TRBV14 and TRBJ1-3, with D tentatively TRBD1 (6 bases). V was shortened by 3 bases and J by 3 bases, with 9 bases between the two germline ends. Per germline, CDR1 SGHDN and CDR2 FVKESK. CDR3 size: 14 residues. This chain's CDR3 is CASSHGGFGNTIYF. CDR3 nucleotides: TGTGCCAGCAGCCATGGGGGCTTTGGAAACACCATATATTTT.

This clone was seen a few times. The chain recombines TRBV18 with TRBJ2-7, with 8 bases lining up with TRBD1. The CDR3 consists of 11 residues. CDR1 KGHSH and CDR2 LQKENI come from the germline V gene. Trimming removed 10 bases from V and 4 bases from J; junction bases left unmatched: 3. DNA of the CDR3: TGTGCCACCCGACAGGGGTACGAGCAGTACTTC. Its translation: CATRQGYEQYF.

This clone was recorded only once. The chain has TRBV18 and TRBJ2-4, with D perhaps matching TRBD1 (7 bases). The CDR3 contains 17 residues. The germline V and J ends were trimmed by 3 bases and 3 bases, with 18 bases remaining between them. Germline values: CDR1 KGHSH, CDR2 LQKENI. In DNA, the CDR3 is TGTGCCAGCTCACCCACAGGGGAGGAGATGGGCAAAAACATTCAGTACTTC. Encoded protein: CASSPTGEEMGKNIQYF.

The rearrangement joins TRBV28 to TRBJ1-2; D unclear. The V gene lost 5 bases and the J gene lost 1 base, with 5 bases spanning the gap. Germline values: CDR1 MDHEN, CDR2 SYDVKM. The CDR3 sequence is 12 residues long. The CDR3 spells CASSEGNYGYTF. In nucleotides, the CDR3 is TGTGCCAGCAGTGAGGGTAACTATGGCTACACCTTC.

The chain combines TRBV7-8 with TRBJ1-2; possibly TRBD1 for D (6 bases). Trimming took 4 bases from V and 4 from J, leaving 19 bases between them. Germline V gene data show CDR1 as SGHVS and CDR2 as FQNEAQ. The CDR3 spans 16 residues. CDR3 in DNA: TGTGCCAGCAGCTCCCAGGACAGCCTTCAACTCTATGGCTACACCTTC. Protein product: CASSSQDSLQLYGYTF.

This sequence joins TRBV9 and TRBJ2-3; D perhaps matches TRBD2 (5 bases). CDR3 length equals 14 residues. Germline CDR1 reads SGDLS; CDR2 reads YYNGEE. Trimming stripped 3 bases from V and 1 base from J, with 9 bases between. The CDR3 region is CASSAEGGTDTQYF. Here the CDR3 DNA reads TGTGCCAGCAGCGCTGAGGGAGGCACAGATACGCAGTATTTT.

The chain has TRBV4-3 and TRBJ2-4, with a weak D call TRBD1 (6 bases). This CDR3 region has 16 residues. The V end lost 0 bases, the J end lost 8 bases, and 17 bases lay between the germline ends. Germline CDR1 and CDR2: LGHNA and YSLEER. The CDR3 coding sequence is TGCGCCAGCAGCCAAGATGGGCAGGGGACCCAGGACATTCAGTACTTC. Translating it yields CASSQDGQGTQDIQYF.

The chain carries TRBV27 and TRBJ2-7; TRBD2 is a possible D gene (5 bases). Trimming took off 1 base at V and 6 bases at J, with 13 bases between the two ends. From germline, CDR1 is MNHEY and CDR2 SMNVEV (reference sequence). CDR3 size: 14 residues. The CDR3 DNA sequence: TGTGCCAGCAGTTTATTAGGGAGTCTGGGCGAGCAGTACTTC. Its translation is CASSLLGSLGEQYF.

This clone occurred once. CDR3 bases: TGTGCCAGCAGCAATTGGGGGGGGACAGGGTTCGTAGATGAGCAGTTCTTC. Translation: CASSNWGGTGFVDEQFF. V is TRBV5-8 and J is TRBJ2-1; 9 bases fit TRBD1. The germline CDR1 and CDR2 sequences are SGHTS and YDEGEE. CDR3 length equals 17 residues. The V gene end was trimmed by 4 bases and the J gene end by 8 bases; junction bases not matched to a gene: 16.

This chain links TRBV7-9 with TRBJ2-7; TRBD2 matches 8 bases. V lost 5 bases to trimming and J lost 3 bases; unmatched junction nucleotides: 6. The length of the CDR3 is 14 residues. The germline gives CDR1 SEHNR, CDR2 FQNEAQ (reference sequence). Written as DNA, the CDR3 is TGTGCCAGCAGCATTAGCGGGGCCTACTACGAGCAGTACTTC. Its protein is CASSISGAYYEQYF.

In the case of this clone: Sequence at one end of the junction differs from germline and may be a read error. This sequence joins TRBV27 and TRBJ2-2; TRBD2 might be the D (5 bases). Germline loops: CDR1 MNHEY, CDR2 SMNVEV (reference sequence). CDR3 length: 14 residues. CDR3 coding DNA: TGTGCCAGCAGTTTAGCCGGGATCGCCGGGAAGCTGTTTTTT. Its translation: CASSLAGIAGKLFF.